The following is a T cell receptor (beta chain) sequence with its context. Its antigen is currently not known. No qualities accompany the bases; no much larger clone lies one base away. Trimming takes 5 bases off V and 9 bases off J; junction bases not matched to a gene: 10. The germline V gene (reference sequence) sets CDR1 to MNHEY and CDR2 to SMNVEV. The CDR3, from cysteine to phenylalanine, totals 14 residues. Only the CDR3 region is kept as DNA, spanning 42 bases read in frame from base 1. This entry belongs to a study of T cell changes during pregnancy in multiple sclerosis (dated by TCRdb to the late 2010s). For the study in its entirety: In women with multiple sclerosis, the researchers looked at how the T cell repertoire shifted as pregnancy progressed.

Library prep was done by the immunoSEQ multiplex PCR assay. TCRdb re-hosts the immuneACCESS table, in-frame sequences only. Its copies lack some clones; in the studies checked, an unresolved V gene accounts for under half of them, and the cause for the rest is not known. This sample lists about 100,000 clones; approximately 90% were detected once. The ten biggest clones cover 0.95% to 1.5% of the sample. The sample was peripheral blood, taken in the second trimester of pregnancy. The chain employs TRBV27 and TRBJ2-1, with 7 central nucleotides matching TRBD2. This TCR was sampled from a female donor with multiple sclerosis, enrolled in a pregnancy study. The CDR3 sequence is CASSPGPGGGEQFF. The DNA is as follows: TGTGCCAGCAGTCCGGGCCCGGGAGGCGGTGAGCAGTTCTTC.